The 25 T cell receptor beta chains reported below all come from one sample, sequenced in a study of cytomegalovirus exposure and HLA in healthy donors. The PCR made use of 60 Vbeta and 13 Jbeta primers. Here immunoSEQ multiplex PCR was the method, and the copy in TCRdb shows in-frame clones only, minus some. The sample contains roughly 190,000 clones, roughly 74% of which appear only once. The sequencing sample was made of PBMCs. These receptors were obtained from a female donor in good health and CMV-seronegative.

This chain connects TRBV15 to TRBJ2-1; a possible D gene is TRBD2 (7 bases). CDR1 and CDR2 from the germline V gene are LNHNV and YYDKDF (reference sequence). This CDR3 comprises 14 residues. V lost 8 bases and J 5 bases, leaving 16 bases between the germline ends. Here the CDR3 DNA reads TGTGCCACCGGGCGGGGGCACCGGGACAATGAGCAGTTCTTC. Translation: CATGRGHRDNEQFF.

This clone was found a few times. This chain joins TRBV7-9 and TRBJ2-3; TRBD1 might be the D (5 bases). V shed 1 base and J shed 6 bases, with 8 bases lying between them. The CDR3 has 13 amino acids. The germline V gene has CDR1 SEHNR and CDR2 FQNEAQ (reference sequence). DNA of the CDR3: TGTGCCAGCAGCTTAGTAGGGGCCGATACGCAGTATTTT. It yields the protein CASSLVGADTQYF.

The V and J genes are TRBV5-5 and TRBJ1-1; 8 bases match TRBD1. Per germline, CDR1 SGHKS and CDR2 YYEKEE (reference sequence). After removal of 1 base from V and 4 bases from J, the junction contained 3 bases not matched to a gene. The CDR3 is 14 amino acids. This CDR3 reads CASSLTGGLTEAFF. CDR3 sequence (DNA): TGTGCCAGCAGCTTGACAGGGGGGCTCACTGAAGCTTTCTTT.

The chain recombines TRBV30 with TRBJ2-3; 8 bases are shared with TRBD2. V shed 3 bases and J 5 bases; nucleotides not matched to a gene: 7. There are 14 residues in the CDR3. Germline CDR1 and CDR2: GTSNPN and SVGIG (reference sequence). In DNA form, the CDR3 reads TGTGCCTGGAGAGACGCGGGGGGCGTAGATACGCAGTATTTT. It is translated as CAWRDAGGVDTQYF.

This rearrangement joins TRBV5-1 to TRBJ2-7, with 9 bases lining up with TRBD1. The ends lost 4 bases at V and 3 bases at J; junction bases unmatched: 8. This CDR3 is built from 15 residues. The germline CDR1 and CDR2 sequences are SGHRS and YFSETQ. The CDR3 spells CASSPGTGFIYEQYF. The CDR3 DNA reads TGCGCCAGCAGCCCCGGGACAGGGTTTATCTACGAGCAGTACTTC.

Relative to its sample, this clone is medium-sized. V gene TRBV27 combines with J gene TRBJ2-2; D is possibly TRBD1 (6 bases). Germline values: CDR1 MNHEY, CDR2 SMNVEV (reference sequence). With 5 bases removed from V and 3 bases from J, the gap between germline ends came to 16 bases. The CDR3 length is 16 residues. The CDR3 nucleotides are TGTGCCAGCAGTCCACGAGACAGGTTATACACCGGGGAGCTGTTTTTT. Residues: CASSPRDRLYTGELFF.

This rearrangement joins TRBV7-3 to TRBJ1-2; D might be TRBD1 (6 bases). Germline CDR1 is SGHTA and CDR2 is FQGTGA. V was shortened by 4 bases and J by 7 bases, with 22 bases between the two germline ends. CDR3 length equals 16 residues. The DNA of the CDR3 is TGTGCCAGCAGCTCTCTGCCGGGACATCAACTAACTGGCTACACCTTC. Its protein product is CASSSLPGHQLTGYTF.

The V gene is TRBV6-5, the J gene TRBJ1-2, with 7 bases lining up with TRBD1. The CDR3 runs to 14 residues. J was trimmed by 3 bases and V by 4 bases; bases with no gene match: 5. Germline values: CDR1 MNHEY, CDR2 SVGAGI. The CDR3 reads CASSSPGQHYGYTF. CDR3 nucleotide sequence: TGTGCCAGCAGTTCGCCGGGACAGCACTATGGCTACACCTTC.

V and J are TRBV7-2 and TRBJ2-1; D possibly corresponds to TRBD2 (6 bases). This CDR3 region has 15 residues. Germline assignment: CDR1 SGHTA and CDR2 FQGNSA. V gave up 5 bases and J gave up 0 bases, with 11 bases separating them. CDR3 sequence (DNA): TGTGCCAGCAGCCCGGGGGTGCCCTCCTACAATGAGCAGTTCTTC. It is translated as CASSPGVPSYNEQFF.

Only one count was recorded for this clone. The chain uses TRBV14 and TRBJ2-3, with D possibly TRBD2 on 6 matching bases. With 6 bases removed from V and 3 bases from J, the gap between germline ends came to 16 bases. Per germline, CDR1 SGHDN and CDR2 FVKESK. The CDR3 extends over 15 amino acids. The CDR3 here is CASSRSGAGTDTQYF. Written as DNA, the CDR3 is TGTGCCAGCAGTCGTAGCGGAGCCGGGACAGATACGCAGTATTTT.

The CDR3 sequence: CASSSTVEGGAFF. The CDR3 DNA reads TGTGCCAGCAGTTCTACTGTAGAGGGAGGAGCTTTCTTT. V and J are TRBV6-5 and TRBJ1-1; no firm D call. Trimming shortened V by 4 bases and J by 10 bases, and 16 bases separated the two germline ends. This CDR3 region has 13 residues. Germline CDR1 is MNHEY and CDR2 is SVGAGI.

The chain combines TRBV6-1 with TRBJ1-5, with D perhaps TRBD1 (6 bases). Trimming stripped 7 bases from V and 3 bases from J, with 13 bases between. The CDR3 is 14 amino acids. Germline V gene data show CDR1 as MNHNS and CDR2 as SASEGT. The CDR3 reads CASNPDRLNQPQHF. DNA of the CDR3: TGTGCCAGCAATCCCGACAGGCTCAATCAGCCCCAGCATTTT.

The CDR3 reads CASSREGIDTQYF. The DNA of the CDR3 is TGCGCCAGCAGCCGGGAGGGTATAGATACGCAGTATTTT. This sequence joins TRBV5-1 and TRBJ2-3; 8 bases line up with TRBD2. Trimming cost V 4 bases and J 5 bases; bases outside gene matches: 3. The CDR3 length is 13 residues. Germline assignment: CDR1 SGHRS and CDR2 YFSETQ.

J is TRBJ2-4 and V is TRBV5-1; D might be TRBD1 (6 bases). The CDR3 covers 13 residues. Trimming pared 5 bases from V and 8 bases from J, leaving 14 bases between. Germline V lookup: CDR1 SGHRS, CDR2 YFSETQ. The CDR3 nucleotides read TGCGCCAGCAGTGAACCTCCAGGGGACATTCAGTACTTC. Its translation is CASSEPPGDIQYF.

The chain joins TRBV14 to TRBJ1-5, with 12 bases that match TRBD1. V lost 3 bases to trimming and J lost 7 bases; unmatched junction nucleotides: 4. Germline lookup yields CDR1 SGHDN and CDR2 FVKESK. The CDR3 length is 15 residues. This CDR3 reads CASSHGTGGVQPQHF. Here the CDR3 DNA reads TGTGCCAGCAGCCACGGGACAGGGGGCGTACAGCCCCAGCATTTT.

This sequence joins TRBV2 and TRBJ1-1, with 8 bases matching TRBD1. Germline V CDR1 and CDR2: SNHLY, FYNNEI. The CDR3 length is 12 residues. V trimming: 4 bases; J trimming: 10 bases; junction bases outside the gene matches: 5. The CDR3 here is CASSGDRLVAFF. DNA of the CDR3: TGTGCCAGCAGTGGGGACAGGCTTGTAGCTTTCTTT.

Comment on this clone: The germline gene is not matched at one end of the junction; a read error may be the cause. The chain joins TRBV7-2 to TRBJ2-3; TRBD2 agrees at 14 bases. The CDR3 is made up of 17 amino acids. The germline CDR1 and CDR2 sequences are SGHTA and FQGNSA. The CDR3 sequence is CASSLAPGLAGEDTQYF. The CDR3 region has the DNA TGTGCCAGCAGTTTAGCACCGGGACTAGCGGGAGAGGATACGCAGTATTTT.

The V gene is TRBV29-1, the J gene TRBJ1-2, with 7 bases that match TRBD1. The V gene end was trimmed by 6 bases and the J gene end by 2 bases; junction bases not matched to a gene: 3. This CDR3 is 12 amino acids long. In germline, CDR1 is SQVTM, CDR2 ANQGSEA. The CDR3 DNA follows: TGCAGCGTCGGGACAGTCAACTATGGCTACACCTTC. It specifies CSVGTVNYGYTF.

The chain carries TRBV4-1 and TRBJ1-2; D ambiguous. Germline lookup yields CDR1 MGHRA and CDR2 YSYEKL. The V gene lost 0 bases and the J gene lost 4 bases, with 12 bases spanning the gap. This CDR3 is 15 amino acids long. This chain's CDR3 is CASSQDPITVYGYTF. The DNA for the CDR3 is TGCGCCAGCAGCCAAGATCCCATTACGGTCTATGGCTACACCTTC.

This chain uses TRBV15 with TRBJ2-3; 10 nucleotides align to TRBD2. The CDR3 sequence is 15 residues long. Germline lookup yields CDR1 LNHNV and CDR2 YYDKDF (reference sequence). The V and J ends lost 5 bases and 4 bases, in that order; junction bases with no gene match: 6. CDR3 region: CATSVAGGPPDTQYF. In DNA form, the CDR3 reads TGTGCCACCAGCGTAGCGGGGGGCCCGCCAGATACGCAGTATTTT.

The V call is TRBV6-6, the J call TRBJ2-5, with TRBD1 matching over 7 bases. Germline loops: CDR1 MNHNY, CDR2 SVGAGI (reference sequence). Germline trimming cut 7 bases from V and 2 bases from J; bases unmatched to any gene: 7. The CDR3 consists of 14 residues. This CDR3 reads CASKGALSQETQYF. The CDR3 DNA reads as TGTGCCAGCAAGGGGGCTCTTTCACAAGAGACCCAGTACTTC.

Turning to this clone: The germline gene is not matched at one end of the junction; a read error may be the cause. J is TRBJ2-5 and V is TRBV7-9; 7 nucleotides align to TRBD1. The CDR3 spans 14 residues. Germline CDR1 reads SEHNR; CDR2 reads FQNEAQ (reference sequence). CDR3 bases: TGTTCCAGCAGCTTTCTGGACAGGAGAGAGACCCAGTACTTC. This codes for CSSSFLDRRETQYF.

CDR3 sequence: CASSTGLRGQPQHF. DNA for the CDR3: TGCGCCAGCAGCACGGGACTAAGGGGTCAGCCCCAGCATTTT. The rearrangement links TRBV5-1 to TRBJ1-5; a weak D match, TRBD1 (5 bases). CDR1 and CDR2 (germline): SGHRS, YFSETQ. V lost 4 bases and J lost 6, with 14 bases in between. There are 14 residues in the CDR3.

The V call is TRBV5-5, the J call TRBJ2-7; 7 bases fit TRBD2. Germline V gene sequence: CDR1 SGHKS, CDR2 YYEKEE (reference sequence). The CDR3 extends over 15 amino acids. The V and J ends lost 0 bases and 7 bases, in that order; junction bases with no gene match: 10. CDR3 sequence reads: CASSLGWGGRIEQYF. The CDR3 coding sequence is TGTGCCAGCAGCTTGGGCTGGGGAGGGCGAATAGAGCAGTACTTC. Drawing the rest from reference TRBV5-5 and TRBJ2-7, the complete variable domain is DAGVTQSPTHLIKTRGQQVTLRCSPISGHKSVSWYQQVLGQGPQFIFQYYEKEERGRGNFPDRFSARQFPNYSSELNVNALLLGDSALYLCASSLGWGGRIEQYFGPGTRLTVT.

The CDR3 DNA reads as TGTGCAGGGGGGGCTAGCTCCTACGAGCAGTACTTC. This encodes CAGGASSYEQYF. The V and J genes are TRBV6-6 and TRBJ2-7; maybe TRBD2 (7 bases). CDR1 is MNHNY and CDR2 is SVGAGI in the germline V gene (reference sequence). CDR3 length equals 12 residues.